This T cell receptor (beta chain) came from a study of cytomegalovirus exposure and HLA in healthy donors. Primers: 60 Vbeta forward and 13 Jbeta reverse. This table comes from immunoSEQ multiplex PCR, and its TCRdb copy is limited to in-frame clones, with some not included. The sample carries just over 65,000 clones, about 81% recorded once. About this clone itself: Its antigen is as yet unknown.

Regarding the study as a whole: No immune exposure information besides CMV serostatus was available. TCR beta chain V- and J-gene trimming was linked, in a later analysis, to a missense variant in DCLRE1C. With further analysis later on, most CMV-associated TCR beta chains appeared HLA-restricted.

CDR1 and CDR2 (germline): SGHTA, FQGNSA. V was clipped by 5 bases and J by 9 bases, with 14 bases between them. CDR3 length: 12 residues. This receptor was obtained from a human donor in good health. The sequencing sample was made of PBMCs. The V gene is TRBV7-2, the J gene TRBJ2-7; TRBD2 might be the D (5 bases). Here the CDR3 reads CASSPRPGGQYF. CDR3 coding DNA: TGTGCCAGCAGCCCACGTCCCGGAGGGCAGTACTTC.